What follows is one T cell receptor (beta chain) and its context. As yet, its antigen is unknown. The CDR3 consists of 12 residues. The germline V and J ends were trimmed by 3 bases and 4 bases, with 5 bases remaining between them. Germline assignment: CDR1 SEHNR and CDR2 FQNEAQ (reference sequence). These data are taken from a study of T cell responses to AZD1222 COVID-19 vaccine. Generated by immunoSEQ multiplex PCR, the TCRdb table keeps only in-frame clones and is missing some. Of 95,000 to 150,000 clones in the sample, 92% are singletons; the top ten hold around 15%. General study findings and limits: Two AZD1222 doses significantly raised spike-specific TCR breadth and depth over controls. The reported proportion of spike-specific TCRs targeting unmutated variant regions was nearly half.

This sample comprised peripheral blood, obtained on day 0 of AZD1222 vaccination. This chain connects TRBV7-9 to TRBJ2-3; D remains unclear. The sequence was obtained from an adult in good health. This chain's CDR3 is CASSFSPDTQYF. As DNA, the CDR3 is TGTGCCAGCAGCTTCAGCCCAGATACGCAGTATTTT.